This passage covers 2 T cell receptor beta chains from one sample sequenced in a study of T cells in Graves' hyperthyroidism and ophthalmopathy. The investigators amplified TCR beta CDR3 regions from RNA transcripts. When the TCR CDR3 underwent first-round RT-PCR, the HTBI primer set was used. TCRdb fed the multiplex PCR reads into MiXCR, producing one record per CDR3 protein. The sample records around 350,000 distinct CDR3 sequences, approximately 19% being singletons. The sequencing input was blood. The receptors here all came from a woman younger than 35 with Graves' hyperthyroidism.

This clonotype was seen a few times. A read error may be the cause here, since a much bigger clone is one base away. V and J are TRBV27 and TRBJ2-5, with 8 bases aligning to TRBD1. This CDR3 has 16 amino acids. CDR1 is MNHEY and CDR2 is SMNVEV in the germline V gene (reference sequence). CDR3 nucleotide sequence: TGTGCCAGCAGTTACGGACAGGGCGGTGTTTGGGAGACCCAGGACTTC. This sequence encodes CASSYGQGGVWETQDF.

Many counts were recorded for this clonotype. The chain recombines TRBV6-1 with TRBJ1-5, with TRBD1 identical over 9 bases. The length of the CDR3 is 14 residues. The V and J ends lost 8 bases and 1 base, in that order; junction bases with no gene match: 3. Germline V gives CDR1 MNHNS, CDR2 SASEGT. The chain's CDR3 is CASRGQGSNQPQHF. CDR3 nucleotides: TGTGCCAGCCGGGGACAGGGAAGCAATCAGCCCCAGCATTTT.